This TCR beta chain was identified during a study of T cell responses to AZD1222 COVID-19 vaccine. The CDR3 has 12 residues. Between the trimmed V and J ends, which lost 7 bases and 5 bases, there was a span of 14 bases. The V gene's germline CDR1 is SQVTM and CDR2 ANQGSEA. Findings of the study overall: Seropositivity was recorded at baseline in only a handful of AZD1222 recipients.

Assay used: immunoSEQ multiplex PCR; TCRdb lists only in-frame clones, some missing. The profile shows 90,000 to 120,000 clones, approximately 92% of them singletons. As concerns this clone: Its specificity is not known.

This clonotype was sampled from an adult who received the AZD1222 COVID-19 vaccine. This specimen consisted of peripheral blood, obtained 28 days after the second AZD1222 dose. V and J are TRBV29-1 and TRBJ1-1, with D possibly TRBD1 on 5 matching bases. The chain's CDR3 is CSAPLQGTEAFF. In DNA, the CDR3 is TGCAGCGCCCCGCTGCAGGGTACTGAAGCTTTCTTT.